This paragraph reports one T cell receptor (beta chain). Its antigen remains unknown. Analysis merged second doses at about 4 or about 12 weeks. The data derive from a study of T cell responses to AZD1222 COVID-19 vaccine. Measured with immunoSEQ multiplex PCR; TCRdb has only the in-frame clones, and not every one. The sample shows about 59,000 clones, roughly nine tenths of them seen only once. CDR1 is SEHNR, CDR2 FQNEAQ, per germline (reference sequence). Deletions cut 5 bases from V and 0 bases from J, with 8 bases between. This CDR3 contains 14 residues. Study-level points and caveats: Two AZD1222 doses significantly raised spike-specific TCR breadth and depth over controls.

The clonotype originates from an adult who received the AZD1222 COVID-19 vaccine. V usage is TRBV7-9 and J usage is TRBJ1-3; D gene unclear. Specimen: peripheral blood, collected 28 days after the second AZD1222 dose. The CDR3 coding sequence is TGTGCCAGCAGCCGGGGAGCCTCTGGAAACACCATATATTTT. It translates to CASSRGASGNTIYF.